This T cell receptor beta chain was obtained from a study of CD8+ T cells in alopecia areata. cDNA reverse transcribed from extracted RNA served as the sequencing template. Method: immunoSEQ multiplex PCR; TCRdb's copy keeps in-frame clones and lacks some. The table includes about 210,000 clones, around two fifths detected once. The germline V gene encodes CDR1 LNHDA and CDR2 SQIVND (reference sequence). This CDR3 is 15 amino acids long. Trimming stripped 3 bases from V and 4 bases from J, with 15 bases between. The treatment: oral pan-JAK inhibitor, 5-10 mg twice daily. As for this clone: Its antigen remains unknown.

Findings and limits, study-wide: Sequences from scalp samples also cover resident alphabeta T cells of normal skin.

The source material was CD4+ T cells sorted from blood, sampled between weeks 30 and 35, from a patient treated with tofacitinib. This chain uses TRBV19 with TRBJ1-1; tentative D call: TRBD1 (6 bases). The sequence was obtained from a human donor with alopecia areata. The CDR3 DNA sequence: TGTGCCAGTAGTATCCCGAACAGGGTTGGCACTGAAGCTTTCTTT. Translating gives CASSIPNRVGTEAFF.